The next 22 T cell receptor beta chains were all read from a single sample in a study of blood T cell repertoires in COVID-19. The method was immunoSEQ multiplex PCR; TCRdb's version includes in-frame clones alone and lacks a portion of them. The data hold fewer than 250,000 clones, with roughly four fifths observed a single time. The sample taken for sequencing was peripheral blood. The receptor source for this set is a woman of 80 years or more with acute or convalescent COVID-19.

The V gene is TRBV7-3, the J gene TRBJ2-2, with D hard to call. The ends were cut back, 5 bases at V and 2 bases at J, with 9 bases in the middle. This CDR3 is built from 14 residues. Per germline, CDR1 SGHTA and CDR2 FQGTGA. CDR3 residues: CASSTSRNTGELFF. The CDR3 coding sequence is TGTGCCAGCAGCACGAGTCGTAACACCGGGGAGCTGTTTTTT. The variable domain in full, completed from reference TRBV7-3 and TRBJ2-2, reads GAGVSQTPSNKVTEKGKYVELRCDPISGHTALYWYRQSLGQGPEFLIYFQGTGAADDSGLPNDRFFAVRPEGSVSTLKIQRTERGDSAVYLCASSTSRNTGELFFGEGSRLTVL.

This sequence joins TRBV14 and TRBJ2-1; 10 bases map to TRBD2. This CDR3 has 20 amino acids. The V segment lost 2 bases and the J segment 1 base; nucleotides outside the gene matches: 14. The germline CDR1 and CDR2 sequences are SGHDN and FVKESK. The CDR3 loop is CASSQPLGRSGGGSYNEQFF. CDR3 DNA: TGTGCCAGCAGCCAACCACTGGGGCGAAGCGGGGGGGGTTCCTACAATGAGCAGTTCTTC.

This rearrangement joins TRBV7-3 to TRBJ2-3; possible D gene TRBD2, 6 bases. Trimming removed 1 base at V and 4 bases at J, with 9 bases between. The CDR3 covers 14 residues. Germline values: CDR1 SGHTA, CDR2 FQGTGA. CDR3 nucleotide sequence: TGTGCCAGCAGCTTAAATCGGAGGGCAGATACGCAGTATTTT. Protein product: CASSLNRRADTQYF. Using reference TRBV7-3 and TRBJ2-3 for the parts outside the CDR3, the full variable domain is GAGVSQTPSNKVTEKGKYVELRCDPISGHTALYWYRQSLGQGPEFLIYFQGTGAADDSGLPNDRFFAVRPEGSVSTLKIQRTERGDSAVYLCASSLNRRADTQYFGPGTRLTVL.

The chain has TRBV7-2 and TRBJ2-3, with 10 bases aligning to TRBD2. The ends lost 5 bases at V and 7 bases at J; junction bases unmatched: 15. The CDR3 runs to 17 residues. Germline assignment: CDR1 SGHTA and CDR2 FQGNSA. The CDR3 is CASSLMDGLAVPNTQYF. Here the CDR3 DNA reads TGTGCCAGCAGCCTAATGGACGGACTAGCGGTTCCAAATACGCAGTATTTT.

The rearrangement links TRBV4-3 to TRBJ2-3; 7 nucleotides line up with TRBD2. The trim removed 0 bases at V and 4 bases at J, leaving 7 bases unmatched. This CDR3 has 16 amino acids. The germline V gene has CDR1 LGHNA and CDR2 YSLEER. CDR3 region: CASSQERLGGADTQYF. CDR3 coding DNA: TGCGCCAGCAGCCAAGAACGATTGGGAGGGGCAGATACGCAGTATTTT.

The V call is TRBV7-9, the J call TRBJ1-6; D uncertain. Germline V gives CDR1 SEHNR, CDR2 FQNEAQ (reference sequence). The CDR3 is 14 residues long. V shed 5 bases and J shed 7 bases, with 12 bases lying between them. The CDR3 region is CASSPSGRNSPLHF. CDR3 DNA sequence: TGTGCCAGCAGCCCGTCCGGGAGAAATTCACCCCTCCACTTT.

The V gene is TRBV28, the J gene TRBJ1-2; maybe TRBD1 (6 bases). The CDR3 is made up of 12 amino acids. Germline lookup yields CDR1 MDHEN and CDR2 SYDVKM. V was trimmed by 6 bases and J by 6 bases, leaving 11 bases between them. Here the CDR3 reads CASRTGRNGYTF. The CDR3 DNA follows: TGTGCCAGCAGAACAGGGAGAAATGGCTACACCTTC.

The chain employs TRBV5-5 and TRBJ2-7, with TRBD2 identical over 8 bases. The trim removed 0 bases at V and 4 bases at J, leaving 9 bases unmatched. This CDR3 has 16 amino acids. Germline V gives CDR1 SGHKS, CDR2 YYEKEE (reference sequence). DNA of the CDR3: TGTGCCAGCAGCTTGGCCACGGGGACTAGTGGGTACGAGCAGTACTTC. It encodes CASSLATGTSGYEQYF.

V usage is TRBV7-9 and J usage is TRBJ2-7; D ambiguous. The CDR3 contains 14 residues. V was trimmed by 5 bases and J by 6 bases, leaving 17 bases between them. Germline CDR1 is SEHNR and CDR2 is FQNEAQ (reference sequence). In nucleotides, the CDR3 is TGTGCCAGCAGCCACTCCGCGACACAAGGCGAGCAGTACTTC. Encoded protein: CASSHSATQGEQYF.

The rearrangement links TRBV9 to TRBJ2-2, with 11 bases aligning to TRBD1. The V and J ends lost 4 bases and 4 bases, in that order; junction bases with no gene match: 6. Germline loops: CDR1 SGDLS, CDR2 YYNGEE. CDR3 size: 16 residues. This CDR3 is CASSSPGTGGTGELFF. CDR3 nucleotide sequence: TGTGCCAGCAGCTCCCCCGGGACAGGGGGCACCGGGGAGCTGTTTTTT.

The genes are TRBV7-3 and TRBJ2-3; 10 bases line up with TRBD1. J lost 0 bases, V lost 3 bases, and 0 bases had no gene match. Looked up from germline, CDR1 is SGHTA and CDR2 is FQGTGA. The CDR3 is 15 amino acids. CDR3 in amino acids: CASSLTGGSTDTQYF. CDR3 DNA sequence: TGTGCCAGCAGCTTGACAGGGGGCAGCACAGATACGCAGTATTTT. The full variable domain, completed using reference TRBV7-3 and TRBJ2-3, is GAGVSQTPSNKVTEKGKYVELRCDPISGHTALYWYRQSLGQGPEFLIYFQGTGAADDSGLPNDRFFAVRPEGSVSTLKIQRTERGDSAVYLCASSLTGGSTDTQYFGPGTRLTVL.

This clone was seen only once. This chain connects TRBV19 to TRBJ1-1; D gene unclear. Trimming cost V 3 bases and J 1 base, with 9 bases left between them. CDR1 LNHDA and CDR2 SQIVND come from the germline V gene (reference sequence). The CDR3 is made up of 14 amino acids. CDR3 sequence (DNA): TGTGCCAGTAGTATTGGGCACAAGAACACTGAAGCTTTCTTT. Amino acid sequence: CASSIGHKNTEAFF.

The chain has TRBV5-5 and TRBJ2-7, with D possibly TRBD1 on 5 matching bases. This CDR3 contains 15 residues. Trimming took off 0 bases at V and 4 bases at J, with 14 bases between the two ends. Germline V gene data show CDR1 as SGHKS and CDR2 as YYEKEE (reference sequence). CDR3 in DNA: TGTGCCAGCAGCTTGGAAGGGGCCATAGGGTACGAGCAGTACTTC. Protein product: CASSLEGAIGYEQYF.

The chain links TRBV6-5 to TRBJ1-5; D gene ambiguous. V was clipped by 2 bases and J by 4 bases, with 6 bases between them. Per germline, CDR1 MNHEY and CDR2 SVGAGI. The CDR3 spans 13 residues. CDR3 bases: TGTGCCAGCAGTTACGGGCCGAATCAGCCCCAGCATTTT. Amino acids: CASSYGPNQPQHF.

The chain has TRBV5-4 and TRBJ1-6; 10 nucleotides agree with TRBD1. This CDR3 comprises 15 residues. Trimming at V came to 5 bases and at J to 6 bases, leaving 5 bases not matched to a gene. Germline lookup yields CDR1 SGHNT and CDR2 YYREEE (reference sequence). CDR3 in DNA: TGTGCCAGCAGTTTCCGGGACAGGGGTAATTCACCCCTCCACTTT. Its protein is CASSFRDRGNSPLHF. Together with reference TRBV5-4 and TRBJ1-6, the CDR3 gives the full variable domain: ETGVTQSPTHLIKTRGQQVTLRCSSQSGHNTVSWYQQALGQGPQFIFQYYREEENGRGNFPPRFSGLQFPNYSSELNVNALELDDSALYLCASSFRDRGNSPLHFGNGTRLTVT.

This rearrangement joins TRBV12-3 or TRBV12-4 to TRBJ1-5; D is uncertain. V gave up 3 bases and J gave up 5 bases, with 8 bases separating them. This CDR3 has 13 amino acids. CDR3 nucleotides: TGTGCCAGCAGTTTGAGAATATATCAGCCCCAGCATTTT. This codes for CASSLRIYQPQHF.

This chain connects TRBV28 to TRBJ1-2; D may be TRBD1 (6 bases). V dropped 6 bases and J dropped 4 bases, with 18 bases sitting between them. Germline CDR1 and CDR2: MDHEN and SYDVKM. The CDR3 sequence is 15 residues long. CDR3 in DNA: TGTGCCAGCAGCCGTTCAGGGAGGGGGAGCTATGGCTACACCTTC. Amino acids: CASSRSGRGSYGYTF.

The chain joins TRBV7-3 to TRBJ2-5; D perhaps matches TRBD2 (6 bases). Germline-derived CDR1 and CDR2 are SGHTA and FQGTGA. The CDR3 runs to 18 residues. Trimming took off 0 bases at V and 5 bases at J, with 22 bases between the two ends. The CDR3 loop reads CASSLTPGAAGSSETQYF. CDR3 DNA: TGTGCCAGCAGCTTAACTCCCGGGGCGGCGGGGTCGAGTGAGACCCAGTACTTC. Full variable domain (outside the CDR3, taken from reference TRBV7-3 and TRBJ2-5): GAGVSQTPSNKVTEKGKYVELRCDPISGHTALYWYRQSLGQGPEFLIYFQGTGAADDSGLPNDRFFAVRPEGSVSTLKIQRTERGDSAVYLCASSLTPGAAGSSETQYFGPGTRLLVL.

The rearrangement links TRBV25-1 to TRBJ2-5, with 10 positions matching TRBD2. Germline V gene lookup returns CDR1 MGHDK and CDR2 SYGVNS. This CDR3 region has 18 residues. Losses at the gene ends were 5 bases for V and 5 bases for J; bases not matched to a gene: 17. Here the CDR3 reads CASSSFGASGSGRETQYF. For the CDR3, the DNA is TGTGCCAGCAGTTCCTTCGGGGCTAGCGGGAGCGGTAGGGAGACCCAGTACTTC.

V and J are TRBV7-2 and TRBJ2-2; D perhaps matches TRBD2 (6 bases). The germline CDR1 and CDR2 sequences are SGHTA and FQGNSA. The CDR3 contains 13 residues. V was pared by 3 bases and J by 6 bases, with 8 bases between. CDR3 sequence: CASSLGGSGELFF. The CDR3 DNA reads TGTGCCAGCAGCTTGGGGGGATCCGGGGAGCTGTTTTTT.

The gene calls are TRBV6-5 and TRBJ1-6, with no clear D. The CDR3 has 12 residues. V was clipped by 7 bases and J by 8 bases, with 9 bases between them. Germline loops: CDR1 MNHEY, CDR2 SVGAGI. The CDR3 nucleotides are TGTGCCAGCATGAGACACGATTCACCCCTCCACTTT. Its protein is CASMRHDSPLHF.

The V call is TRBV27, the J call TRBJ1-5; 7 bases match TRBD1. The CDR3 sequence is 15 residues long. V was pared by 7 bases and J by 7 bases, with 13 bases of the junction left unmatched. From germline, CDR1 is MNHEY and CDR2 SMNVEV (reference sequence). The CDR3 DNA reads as TGTGCCAGCAAAGGGCAGGGACAGAGGCAACAGCCCCAGCATTTT. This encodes CASKGQGQRQQPQHF.